This record concerns one T cell receptor beta chain sequence. Its antigen is unknown. Time point defined: patch test 2, 6 weeks after DPC sensitization. The sample's treatment: therapeutic diphenylcyclopropenone sensitization with weekly scalp DPC. Donors, patients with alopecia ranging from 18 to 70 years old and judged suitable for DPC, provided samples. This entry is derived from a study of human T cells and chemical hapten exposure. Study-wide context: The sensitizer, 2% DPC, was used on around 2 cm by around 2 cm of upper inner arm skin.

Using its own MiXCR run on the RACE reads, TCRdb lists one record per CDR3 protein. The data show approximately 96,000 distinct CDR3 sequences, over 7.5% seen once. Regarding the study as a whole: Clustering by CDR3 similarity yielded significantly more large clusters from expanded TCRs than controls.

The sequence was collected from a woman aged 40 to 49 with alopecia areata. Some clones in this sample may be carry-over from other donors' samples. The specimen comprised whole blood, sampled in connection with sensitization to the hapten diphenylcyclopropenone (DPC).

The CDR3 loop is CASSVGGPTDTQYF. As DNA, the CDR3 is TGTGCCAGCAGTGTGGGGGGCCCGACAGATACGCAGTATTTT. The gene calls are TRBV25-1 and TRBJ2-3; D is perhaps TRBD1 or TRBD2 (6 bases each). Trimming removed 4 bases from V and 3 bases from J, with 11 bases in between. Germline CDR1 reads MGHDK; CDR2 reads SYGVNS. The CDR3 totals 14 residues. Full variable domain (rest looked up from reference TRBV25-1 and TRBJ2-3): EADIYQTPRYLVIGTGKKITLECSQTMGHDKMYWYQQDPGMELHLIHYSYGVNSTEKGDLSSESTVSRIRTEHFPLTLESARPSHTSQYLCASSVGGPTDTQYFGPGTRLTVL.